This entry features one T cell receptor beta chain sequence. Its cognate antigen is unknown. This sample was included in a study of T-cell memory formation after mild COVID-19. General study points: Mainly CM and EM harbored the contracting CD4+ clones; mainly EMRA harbored the CD8+ ones.

The CDR3 is made up of 15 amino acids. Germline trimming cut 10 bases from V and 5 bases from J; bases unmatched to any gene: 14. MiXCR, run by TCRdb on the 5' RACE reads, gives a single entry per CDR3 protein. The repertoire has over 500,000 distinct CDR3 sequences, 17% of them found once; the top ten carry about 7.4%. V usage is TRBV23-1 and J usage is TRBJ2-1; 7 positions agree with TRBD1. TRBV23-1 qualifies as an ORF whose function is uncertain. Sequencing was carried out using PBMCs or a T cell subset sorted from them (not recorded which). The clonotype originates from an adult woman who had mild COVID-19 (a few samples of this study predate the infection). Cell type and time point are not known. The CDR3 DNA reads as TGCGCCAACTTTAAATCAGGGACAGTTAACAATGAGCAGTTCTTC. It yields the protein CANFKSGTVNNEQFF.